Below are 13 T cell receptor beta chains sequenced from a single sample in a study of blood T cells in healthy people across ages. A second PCR, run for roughly 7 to 12 cycles, used a sample-barcoded 5' primer plus a J-beta primer mix. One entry per CDR3 protein results from TCRdb running MiXCR on the 5' RACE reads. The table shows over 950,000 distinct CDR3 sequences, with 35% to 40% occurring only once. The material sequenced was blood. These receptors were taken from a man between 18 and 29 years old in good health.

The chain recombines TRBV11-2 with TRBJ2-7; 9 bases are a match to TRBD1. CDR1 SGHAT and CDR2 FQNNGV come from the germline V gene. This CDR3 is built from 16 residues. The J segment lost 3 bases and the V segment lost 5 bases, leaving 11 bases of the junction unmatched. The CDR3 DNA sequence: TGTGCCAGCAGCCGGGACAGGGTTTCGAGAGGCTACGAGCAGTACTTC. As protein: CASSRDRVSRGYEQYF.

This clonotype appeared a few times. This rearrangement joins TRBV28 to TRBJ2-7; D possibly corresponds to TRBD1 (5 bases). The CDR3 runs to 15 residues. Germline assignment: CDR1 MDHEN and CDR2 SYDVKM. The ends were cut back, 4 bases at V and 2 bases at J, with 15 bases in the middle. CDR3 in amino acids: CASSSAGASTYEQYF. CDR3 in DNA: TGTGCCAGCAGTTCGGCTGGGGCCTCAACCTACGAGCAGTACTTC.

V usage is TRBV3-1 and J usage is TRBJ2-6; 10 nucleotides agree with TRBD2. The CDR3 covers 17 residues. Germline assignment: CDR1 LGHDT and CDR2 YNNKEL (reference sequence). V trimming: 1 base; J trimming: 0 bases; junction bases outside the gene matches: 0. CDR3 DNA sequence: TGTGCCAGCAGCCAAGGGACTAGCGGCTCTGGGGCCAACGTCCTGACTTTC. Translated: CASSQGTSGSGANVLTF.

This clonotype was seen only a few times. This chain uses TRBV27 with TRBJ2-6; 9 bases align to TRBD1. J gave up 0 bases and V 8 bases, and 11 bases lay outside the gene matches. Germline loops: CDR1 MNHEY, CDR2 SMNVEV (reference sequence). The CDR3 sequence is 18 residues long. CDR3 residues: CASSSTGQGISGANVLTF. The CDR3 DNA reads TGTGCCAGCTCCTCAACGGGACAGGGAATCTCTGGGGCCAACGTCCTGACTTTC. Full variable domain (missing parts from reference TRBV27 and TRBJ2-6): EAQVTQNPRYLITVTGKKLTVTCSQNMNHEYMSWYRQDPGLGLRQIYYSMNVEVTDKGDVPEGYKVSRKEKRNFPLILESPSPNQTSLYFCASSSTGQGISGANVLTFGAGSRLTVL.

The sample holds one count of this clonotype. This rearrangement joins TRBV20-1 to TRBJ2-1, with 9 bases that match TRBD1. The DNA end is more similar to TRBJ2-7, so the J call may be wrong. The CDR3 totals 15 residues. The germline V gene has CDR1 DFQATT and CDR2 SNEGSKA (reference sequence). CDR3 region: CSAPGQGRSYNEQYF. Here the CDR3 DNA reads TGCAGTGCTCCGGGACAGGGAAGGTCCTACAATGAGCAGTACTTC.

The V call is TRBV4-1, the J call TRBJ1-6, with D possibly matching TRBD1 (6 bases). V shed 2 bases and J shed 5 bases, with 10 bases lying between them. This CDR3 comprises 15 residues. Germline V gives CDR1 MGHRA, CDR2 YSYEKL. The CDR3 loop is CASSQPDSNNSPLHF. The CDR3 nucleotides read TGCGCCAGCAGCCAACCGGACAGCAATAATTCACCCCTCCACTTT.

The chain uses TRBV6-1 and TRBJ1-2, with D perhaps TRBD1 (6 bases). The germline V gene encodes CDR1 MNHNS and CDR2 SASEGT. The CDR3 sequence is 15 residues long. V was trimmed by 2 bases and J by 1 base, leaving 11 bases between them. The CDR3 nucleotides are TGTGCCAGCAGTGAACCGGGACACCTTAACTATGGCTACACCTTC. It specifies CASSEPGHLNYGYTF.

This clonotype came up a few times. The V call is TRBV12-3 or TRBV12-4, the J call TRBJ1-1; 8 bases line up with TRBD1. This CDR3 has 14 amino acids. J was trimmed by 6 bases and V by 4 bases; bases with no gene match: 7. The CDR3 DNA follows: TGTGCCAGCAGTTCTACAGGGGGGGTCTCTGAAGCTTTCTTT. Protein: CASSSTGGVSEAFF.

The genes are TRBV7-3 and TRBJ1-1, with a tentative D call TRBD1 (5 bases). Germline V lookup: CDR1 SGHTA, CDR2 FQGTGA. This CDR3 is 16 amino acids long. Trimming removed 4 bases from V and 1 base from J, with 16 bases in between. DNA for the CDR3: TGTGCCAGCAGCTCTAATGGGGGTGGGGGGAACACTGAAGCTTTCTTT. This translates into CASSSNGGGGNTEAFF.

In this sample, this clonotype turned up many times. The CDR3: CASGADISTDTQYF. The CDR3 DNA reads as TGTGCTAGTGGTGCGGACATTAGCACAGATACGCAGTATTTT. The V call is TRBV12-5, the J call TRBJ2-3, with a possible D match to TRBD1 (5 bases). Trimming removed 5 bases from V and 0 bases from J, with 9 bases in between. CDR1 is LGHNT, CDR2 FRNRAP, per germline. The CDR3 consists of 14 residues.

V and J are TRBV4-3 and TRBJ2-4; TRBD2 might be the D (6 bases). The CDR3 sequence is 17 residues long. In germline, CDR1 is LGHNA, CDR2 YSLEER. The V gene lost 0 bases and the J gene lost 2 bases, with 14 bases spanning the gap. CDR3 residues: CASSQDAVGLTKNIQYF. The CDR3 DNA is TGCGCCAGCAGCCAAGATGCAGTGGGACTTACCAAAAACATTCAGTACTTC.

The chain recombines TRBV10-3 with TRBJ2-7, with D possibly being TRBD1 (6 bases). Deletions cut 11 bases from V and 1 base from J, with 12 bases between. This CDR3 has 12 amino acids. The germline CDR1 and CDR2 sequences are ENHRY and SYGVKD. The CDR3 sequence is CAAGQLSYEQYF. CDR3 sequence (DNA): TGTGCCGCCGGACAGCTATCCTACGAGCAGTACTTC.

V gene TRBV9 combines with J gene TRBJ2-3; no clear D. V was clipped by 3 bases and J by 6 bases, with 5 bases between them. This CDR3 contains 11 residues. The V gene's germline CDR1 is SGDLS and CDR2 YYNGEE. The CDR3 DNA reads as TGTGCCAGCAGCGGGTTTGATACGCAGTATTTT. Translated, it gives CASSGFDTQYF.